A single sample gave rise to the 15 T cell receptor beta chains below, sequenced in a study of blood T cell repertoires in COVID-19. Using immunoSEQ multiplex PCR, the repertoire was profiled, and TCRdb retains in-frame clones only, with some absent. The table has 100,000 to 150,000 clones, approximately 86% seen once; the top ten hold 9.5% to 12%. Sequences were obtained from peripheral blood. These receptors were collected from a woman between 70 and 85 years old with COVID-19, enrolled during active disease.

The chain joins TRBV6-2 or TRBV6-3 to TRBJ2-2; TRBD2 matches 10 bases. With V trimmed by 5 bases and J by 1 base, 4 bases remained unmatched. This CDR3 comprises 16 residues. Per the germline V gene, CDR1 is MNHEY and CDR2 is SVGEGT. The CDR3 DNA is TGTGCCAGCAGTGGCCGACTAGCGGGGAACACCGGGGAGCTGTTTTTT. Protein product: CASSGRLAGNTGELFF.

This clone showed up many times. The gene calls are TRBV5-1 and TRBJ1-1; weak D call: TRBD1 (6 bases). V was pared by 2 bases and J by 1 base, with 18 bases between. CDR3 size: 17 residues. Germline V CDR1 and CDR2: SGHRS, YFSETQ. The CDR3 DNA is TGCGCCAGCAGCTTCGGGAGGGCCGCGGGGGCGAACACTGAAGCTTTCTTT. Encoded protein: CASSFGRAAGANTEAFF. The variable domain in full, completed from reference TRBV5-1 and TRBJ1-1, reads KAGVTQTPRYLIKTRGQQVTLSCSPISGHRSVSWYQQTPGQGLQFLFEYFSETQRNKGNFPGRFSGRQFSNSRSEMNVSTLELGDSALYLCASSFGRAAGANTEAFFGQGTRLTVV.

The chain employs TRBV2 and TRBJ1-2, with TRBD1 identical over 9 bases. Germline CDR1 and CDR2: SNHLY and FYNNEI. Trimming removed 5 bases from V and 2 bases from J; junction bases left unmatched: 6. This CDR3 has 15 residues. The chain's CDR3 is CASSYTGTGNYGYTF. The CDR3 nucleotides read TGTGCCAGCAGTTACACCGGGACAGGGAACTATGGCTACACCTTC.

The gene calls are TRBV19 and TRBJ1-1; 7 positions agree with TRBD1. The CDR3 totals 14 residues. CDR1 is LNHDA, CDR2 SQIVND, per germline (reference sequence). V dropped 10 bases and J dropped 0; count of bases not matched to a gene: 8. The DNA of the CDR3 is TGTGCCACCCTCTCGGACAGGATGAACACTGAAGCTTTCTTT. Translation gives CATLSDRMNTEAFF.

CDR3 DNA: TGTGCCAGCAGTTATGCGGGGGTGAGTAGCAATCAGCCCCAGCATTTT. It specifies CASSYAGVSSNQPQHF. V and J are TRBV6-2 or TRBV6-3 and TRBJ1-5; a weak D match, TRBD1 (5 bases). Germline V gene lookup returns CDR1 MNHEY and CDR2 SVGEGT. Deletions cut 3 bases from V and 0 bases from J, with 12 bases between. The CDR3 covers 16 residues.

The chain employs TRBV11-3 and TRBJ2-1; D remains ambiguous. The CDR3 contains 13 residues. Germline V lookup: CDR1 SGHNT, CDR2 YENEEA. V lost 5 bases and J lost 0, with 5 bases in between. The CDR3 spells CASSLNSYNEQFF. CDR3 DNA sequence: TGTGCCAGCAGCCTAAACTCCTACAATGAGCAGTTCTTC.

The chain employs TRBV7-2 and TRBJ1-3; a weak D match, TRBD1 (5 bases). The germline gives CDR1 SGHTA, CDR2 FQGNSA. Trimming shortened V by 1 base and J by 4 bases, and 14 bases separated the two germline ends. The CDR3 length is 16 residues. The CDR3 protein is CASSLGGGVRGNTIYF. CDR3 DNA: TGTGCCAGCAGCTTAGGCGGGGGGGTTAGGGGAAACACCATATATTTT.

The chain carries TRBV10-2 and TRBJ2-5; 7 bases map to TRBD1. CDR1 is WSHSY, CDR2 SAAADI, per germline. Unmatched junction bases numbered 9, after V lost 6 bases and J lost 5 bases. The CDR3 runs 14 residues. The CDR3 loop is CASSSRQGSETQYF. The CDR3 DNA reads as TGCGCCAGCAGCTCCCGACAGGGAAGCGAGACCCAGTACTTC.

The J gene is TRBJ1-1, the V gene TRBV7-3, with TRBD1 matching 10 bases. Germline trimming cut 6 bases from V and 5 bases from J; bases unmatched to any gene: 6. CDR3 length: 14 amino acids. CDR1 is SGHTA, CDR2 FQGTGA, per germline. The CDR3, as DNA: TGTGCCAGCAGGGTGGGACAGGGGATAACTGAAGCTTTCTTT. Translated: CASRVGQGITEAFF.

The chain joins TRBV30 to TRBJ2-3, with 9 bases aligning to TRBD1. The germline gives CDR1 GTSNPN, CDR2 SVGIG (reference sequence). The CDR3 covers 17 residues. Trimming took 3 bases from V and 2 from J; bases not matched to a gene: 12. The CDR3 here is CAWSHSPGQGITDTQYF. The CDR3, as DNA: TGTGCCTGGAGCCACTCCCCGGGACAGGGAATCACAGATACGCAGTATTTT.

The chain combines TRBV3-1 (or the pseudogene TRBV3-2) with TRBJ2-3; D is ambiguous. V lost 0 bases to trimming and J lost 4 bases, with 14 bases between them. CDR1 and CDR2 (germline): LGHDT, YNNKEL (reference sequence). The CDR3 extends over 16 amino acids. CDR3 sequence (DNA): TGTGCCAGCAGCCAAGATCGAGGCCCCCGGGCAGATACGCAGTATTTT. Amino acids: CASSQDRGPRADTQYF.

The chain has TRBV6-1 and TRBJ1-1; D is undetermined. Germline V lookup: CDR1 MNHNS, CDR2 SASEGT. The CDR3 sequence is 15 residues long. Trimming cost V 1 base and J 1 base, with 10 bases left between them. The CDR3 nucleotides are TGTGCCAGCAGTGAAGGCAGTAGCTCGAACACTGAAGCTTTCTTT. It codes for CASSEGSSSNTEAFF.

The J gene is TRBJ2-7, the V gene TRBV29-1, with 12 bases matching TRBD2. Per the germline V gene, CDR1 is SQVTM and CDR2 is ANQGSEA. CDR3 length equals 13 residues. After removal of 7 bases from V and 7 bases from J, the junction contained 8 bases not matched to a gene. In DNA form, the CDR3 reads TGCAGCGCTGCTAGCGGGGGGGCAATGGAGCAGTACTTC. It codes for CSAASGGAMEQYF.

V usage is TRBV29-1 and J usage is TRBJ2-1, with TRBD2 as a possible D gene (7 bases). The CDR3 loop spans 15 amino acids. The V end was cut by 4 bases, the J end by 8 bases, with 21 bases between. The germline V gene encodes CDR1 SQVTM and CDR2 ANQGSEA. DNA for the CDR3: TGCAGCGTTGGGGGGGGCGCTTCACTTTTCTATGAGCAGTTCTTC. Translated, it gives CSVGGGASLFYEQFF.

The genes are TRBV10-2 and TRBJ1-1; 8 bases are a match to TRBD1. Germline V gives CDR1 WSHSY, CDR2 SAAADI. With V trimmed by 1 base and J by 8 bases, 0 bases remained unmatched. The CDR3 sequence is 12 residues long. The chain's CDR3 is CASSEWDREAFF. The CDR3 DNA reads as TGCGCCAGCAGTGAGTGGGACAGGGAAGCTTTCTTT.